These 17 T cell receptor beta chains were all obtained from the same sample, sequenced in a study of OX40 agonist ivuxolimab in advanced cancers. The library was generated by the immunoSEQ multiplex PCR assay. As stored in TCRdb, this immuneACCESS dataset retains in-frame rearrangements with V and J assigned. A fraction of the clones does not appear; measured against another copy, unresolved V genes explain less than half of the discrepancy, and the remainder lacks a known reason. Across this sample there are 80,000 or so clones, with 80% to 95% seen only once. Clones ranked in the top ten supply 0.32% of the sample. The source was CD4+ or CD8+ T cells sorted from blood, collected in a trial of the OX40 agonist ivuxolimab. These receptors all stem from an adult with an advanced solid tumor such as melanoma, head and neck, liver or kidney cancer.

V usage is TRBV5-1 and J usage is TRBJ2-3; D may be TRBD2 (5 bases). Looked up from germline, CDR1 is SGHRS and CDR2 is YFSETQ. The CDR3 has 15 amino acids. Trimming left V 4 bases short and J 6 bases short, with 18 bases between. CDR3 in amino acids: CASSISEPQSDTQYF. The CDR3 region has the DNA TGCGCCAGCAGCATTAGCGAGCCCCAGTCCGATACGCAGTATTTT.

The chain couples TRBV2 to TRBJ1-5, with D tentatively TRBD1 (5 bases). This CDR3 region has 13 residues. Per the germline V gene, CDR1 is SNHLY and CDR2 is FYNNEI. V was cut by 7 bases and J by 6 bases, with 13 bases left in between. The CDR3 bases are TGTGCCAGCATGGCCGGTGGGGGTCAGCCCCAGCATTTT. Residues: CASMAGGGQPQHF.

The chain joins TRBV5-4 to TRBJ2-7, with 11 positions matching TRBD1. Germline V CDR1 and CDR2: SGHNT, YYREEE (reference sequence). This CDR3 is built from 15 residues. The J segment lost 4 bases and the V segment lost 4 bases, leaving 7 bases of the junction unmatched. In DNA form, the CDR3 reads TGTGCCAGCAGCCAAGCCGGGACAGGGGGTTACGAGCAGTACTTC. Amino acids: CASSQAGTGGYEQYF.

In this sample, this clone turned up once. The rearrangement uses TRBV29-1 and TRBJ2-2; D possibly uses TRBD1 or TRBD2 (5 bases each). Germline CDR1 and CDR2: SQVTM and ANQGSEA. The CDR3 runs to 12 residues. V lost 6 bases to trimming and J lost 6 bases, with 11 bases between them. Written as DNA, the CDR3 is TGCAGCGTGGGACCTCCGGCCGGGGAGCTGTTTTTT. This gives the protein CSVGPPAGELFF.

The rearrangement joins TRBV11-3 to TRBJ2-1, with 8 bases aligning to TRBD1. Per the germline V gene, CDR1 is SGHNT and CDR2 is YENEEA. The CDR3 totals 16 residues. Losses at the gene ends were 1 base for V and 4 bases for J; bases not matched to a gene: 6. In DNA form, the CDR3 reads TGTGCCAGCAGCTTAGGGGGGACAGGCTTATACAATGAGCAGTTCTTC. Translating it yields CASSLGGTGLYNEQFF.

The J gene is TRBJ2-1, the V gene TRBV4-3; a weak D match, TRBD1 (5 bases). The V end was cut by 0 bases, the J end by 14 bases, with 11 bases between. The length of the CDR3 is 12 residues. The V gene's germline CDR1 is LGHNA and CDR2 YSLEER. The CDR3 spells CASSQDPAGKFF. CDR3 nucleotides: TGCGCCAGCAGCCAAGACCCAGCAGGGAAGTTCTTC.

The chain joins TRBV27 to TRBJ2-7; tentative D call: TRBD1 (6 bases). Per the germline V gene, CDR1 is MNHEY and CDR2 is SMNVEV (reference sequence). The V gene lost 5 bases and the J gene lost 2 bases, with 16 bases spanning the gap. This CDR3 is 15 amino acids long. The CDR3 region has the DNA TGTGCCAGCAGTCCCAGTGACAGGTTCGCCTACGAGCAGTACTTC. Protein product: CASSPSDRFAYEQYF.

V is TRBV27 and J is TRBJ2-3; either TRBD1 or TRBD2 may fit D (5 bases each). From germline, CDR1 is MNHEY and CDR2 SMNVEV (reference sequence). Deletions cut 6 bases from V and 0 bases from J, with 13 bases between. There are 15 residues in the CDR3. The CDR3 DNA sequence: TGTGCCAGCAGGCCGGGGACGACTAGCACAGATACGCAGTATTTT. Amino acid sequence: CASRPGTTSTDTQYF.

This chain links TRBV25-1 with TRBJ1-4; a possible D gene is TRBD1 (5 bases). Germline lookup yields CDR1 MGHDK and CDR2 SYGVNS. Trimming pared 3 bases from V and 8 bases from J, leaving 16 bases between. CDR3 length equals 15 residues. The DNA for the CDR3 is TGTGCCAGCAGTGACCCCGTTGGGGGAAGCGAAAAACTGTTTTTT. This sequence encodes CASSDPVGGSEKLFF.

V gene TRBV9 combines with J gene TRBJ2-2; no definite D call. The V gene's germline CDR1 is SGDLS and CDR2 YYNGEE. Trimming shortened V by 0 bases and J by 3 bases, and 9 bases separated the two germline ends. The CDR3 extends over 15 amino acids. CDR3 protein: CASSVGVGYTGELFF. CDR3 DNA sequence: TGTGCCAGCAGCGTAGGGGTAGGATACACCGGGGAGCTGTTTTTT.

The chain links TRBV14 to TRBJ2-7; the D is unclear. The germline CDR1 and CDR2 sequences are SGHDN and FVKESK. V shed 4 bases and J shed 0 bases, with 10 bases lying between them. This CDR3 has 14 amino acids. The CDR3 loop is CASSPGSSSYEQYF. The CDR3 DNA is TGTGCCAGCAGCCCCGGCTCGAGCTCCTACGAGCAGTACTTC.

This chain uses TRBV18 with TRBJ2-1, with TRBD1 as a possible D gene (5 bases). V was trimmed by 0 bases and J by 9 bases, leaving 18 bases between them. This CDR3 has 16 residues. Germline CDR1 is KGHSH and CDR2 is LQKENI. DNA for the CDR3: TGTGCCAGCTCACCACCAGACAGACTCCTTGGCGGTGAGCAGTTCTTC. It yields the protein CASSPPDRLLGGEQFF.

The chain employs TRBV5-1 and TRBJ2-5; D gene ambiguous. The V end lost 0 bases, the J end lost 2 bases, and 5 bases lay between the germline ends. The CDR3 contains 13 residues. CDR1 is SGHRS, CDR2 YFSETQ, per germline. The CDR3 sequence is CASSLDYQETQYF. CDR3 sequence (DNA): TGCGCCAGCAGCTTGGACTATCAAGAGACCCAGTACTTC.

CDR3: CASSQDLWLERSYGYTF. The CDR3 bases are TGTGCCAGCAGCCAAGATTTGTGGCTTGAGCGCAGCTATGGCTACACCTTC. The V and J genes are TRBV4-2 and TRBJ1-2; D unresolved. Looked up from germline, CDR1 is LGHNA and CDR2 is YNFKEQ. There are 17 residues in the CDR3. The V end lost 0 bases, the J end lost 4 bases, and 18 bases lay between the germline ends.

The CDR3, as DNA: TGTGCCAGCAGCGGCCTGGGGGAGGTCGCGGGGCCCCAGCATTTT. This gives the protein CASSGLGEVAGPQHF. The chain uses TRBV7-2 and TRBJ1-5; D is perhaps TRBD1 (5 bases). V lost 5 bases, J lost 9 bases, and 20 bases lay in between. The CDR3 sequence is 15 residues long. The germline gives CDR1 SGHTA, CDR2 FQGNSA.

The chain recombines TRBV7-2 with TRBJ2-7; 7 positions match TRBD1. The germline gives CDR1 SGHTA, CDR2 FQGNSA. V gave up 1 base and J gave up 6 bases; unmatched junction bases: 9. CDR3 length: 15 residues. The CDR3 is CASSLVPQGISEQYF. The CDR3 DNA reads as TGTGCCAGCAGCTTAGTCCCACAGGGGATCAGCGAGCAGTACTTC.

The chain combines TRBV7-2 with TRBJ1-5, with D perhaps TRBD1 (6 bases). CDR3 size: 16 residues. The V gene's germline CDR1 is SGHTA and CDR2 FQGNSA. V lost 2 bases, J lost 3 bases, and 14 bases lay in between. The CDR3: CASSLLGGGINQPQHF. In DNA form, the CDR3 reads TGTGCCAGCAGCTTATTAGGGGGAGGAATCAATCAGCCCCAGCATTTT.